This T cell receptor (beta chain) appears in the sequencing data of a study of T cells in tuberculosis (dated by TCRdb to the late 2010s). Regarding the study in general: The study combined CD1B tetramers and high-throughput TCR immunosequencing to characterize T cells specific for the mycobacterial lipid antigen glucose monomycolate (GMM). With over nine people per group, a South African clinical cohort compared IGRA-negative adolescents, IGRA-positive adolescents with latent tuberculosis, and adults with active tuberculosis. Beyond this particular receptor, the publication reports: The smaller NN-distances in active tuberculosis patients were driven in part by shorter CDR3-alpha lengths, while the difference seen for TCR-beta was not statistically significant. Which clinical samples got chosen depended on the availability of cryopreserved specimens, and the active tuberculosis cases were adults, whereas the controls were adolescents. A classifier using the diverse GMM-specific repertoire reached roughly 89% accuracy (AUROC approximately 0.91), compared with about 63% accuracy using GEM motif frequencies. Compared with IGRA-negative controls, TCR-alpha repertoires from active tuberculosis had smaller mean NN-distances to GMM-specific TCRs, which suggests clonal expansion of these TCRs.

V is reduced by 4 bases and J by 0 bases, leaving a spacing of 17 bases between them. CDR1 and CDR2 are drawn from the germline V gene: SGHRS, YFSETQ. Counted from cysteine to phenylalanine, this CDR3 has 18 amino acids. Of the read, only the CDR3 DNA is kept; its 54 bases are in frame from base 1. Details on this clone: Which antigen it targets is not known. No much larger clone exists at a distance of one base, and base qualities are not known.

TCR libraries were generated with the immunoSEQ multiplex PCR assay, using TCR-beta and/or TCR-alpha/delta assays for each sample. The amplified TCR libraries were sequenced on the Illumina high-throughput platform. Per the source publication's procedure: Clustering and dimensionality reduction were performed using pairwise TCRdist distances among GMM-specific receptors from ex vivo sorted or in vitro expanded T cells. The score assigned to each clinical repertoire was mean NN-distance, meaning the average TCRdist to the nearest 10% of tetramer-positive reference sequences. GEM TCR motif frequency was calculated as the fraction of unique TCRs that matched known GEM sequences by V/J usage and CDR3 length. Linear discriminant analysis with leave-one-out cross-validation, implemented in scikit-learn, was used to classify active tuberculosis. TCRdb holds this immuneACCESS table with in-frame rearrangements only. Some clones are missing; in checked studies, unresolved V genes explain under half, and the rest has no known cause. The DNA was the basis for D and trimming; V, J and clone size are from that table. The table for this sample lists tens of thousands of clones; over 90% of them were counted only once. The top ten constitute about 6.7% of the sample.

At study entry, a tuberculin skin test and the QuantiFERON-TB GOLD In-Tube IGRA were used to screen adolescents for latent tuberculosis infection. Immunosequencing was performed on unsorted cryopreserved PBMC, with approximately 110,000 T cells per clinical donor covered on average. Eleven high schools in the Worcester region of the Western Cape, South Africa, served as enrollment sites for adolescents aged 12 to 18 years. Approximately ten adolescents infected with M. tuberculosis and around ten uninfected adolescents were chosen and matched for age and sex. PBMC from adolescents were isolated by density centrifugation from freshly drawn heparinized blood and then cryopreserved.

The TCR sequence derives from a donor between 10 and 29 years old with latent tuberculosis or without tuberculosis infection. The sample was PBMCs. The chain joins TRBV5-1 to TRBJ2-6; no D gene can be assigned with confidence. This receptor carries the CDR3 CASSRESTLTSGANVLTF. The nucleotides read TGCGCCAGCAGCCGAGAGTCGACACTCACCTCTGGGGCCAACGTCCTGACTTTC.